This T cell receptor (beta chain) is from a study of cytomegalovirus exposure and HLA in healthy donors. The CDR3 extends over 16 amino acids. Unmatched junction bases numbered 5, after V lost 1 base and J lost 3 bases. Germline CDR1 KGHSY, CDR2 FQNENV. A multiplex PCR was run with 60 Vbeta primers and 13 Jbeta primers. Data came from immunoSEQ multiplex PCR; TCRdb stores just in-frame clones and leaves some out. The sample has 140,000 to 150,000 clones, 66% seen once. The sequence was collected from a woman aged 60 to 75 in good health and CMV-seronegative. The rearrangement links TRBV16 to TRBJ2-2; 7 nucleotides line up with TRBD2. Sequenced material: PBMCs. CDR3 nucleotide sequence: TGTGCCAGCAGCCAATGGGAGGGTCACGACACCGGGGAGCTGTTTTTT. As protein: CASSQWEGHDTGELFF.